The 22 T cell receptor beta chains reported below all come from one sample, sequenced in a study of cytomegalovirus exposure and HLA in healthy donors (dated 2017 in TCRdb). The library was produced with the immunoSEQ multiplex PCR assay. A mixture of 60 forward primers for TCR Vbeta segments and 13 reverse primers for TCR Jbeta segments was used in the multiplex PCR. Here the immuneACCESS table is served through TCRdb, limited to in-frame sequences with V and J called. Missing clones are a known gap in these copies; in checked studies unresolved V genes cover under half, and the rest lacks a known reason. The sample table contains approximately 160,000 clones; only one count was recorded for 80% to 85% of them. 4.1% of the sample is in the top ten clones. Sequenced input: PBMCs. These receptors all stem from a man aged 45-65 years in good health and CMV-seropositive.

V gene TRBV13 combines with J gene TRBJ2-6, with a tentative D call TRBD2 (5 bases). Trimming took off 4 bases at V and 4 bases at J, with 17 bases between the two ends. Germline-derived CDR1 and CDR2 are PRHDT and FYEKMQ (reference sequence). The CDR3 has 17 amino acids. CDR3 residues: CASSSPTRAGGANVLTF. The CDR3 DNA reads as TGTGCCAGCAGCTCACCGACACGGGCGGGCGGGGCCAACGTCCTGACTTTC.

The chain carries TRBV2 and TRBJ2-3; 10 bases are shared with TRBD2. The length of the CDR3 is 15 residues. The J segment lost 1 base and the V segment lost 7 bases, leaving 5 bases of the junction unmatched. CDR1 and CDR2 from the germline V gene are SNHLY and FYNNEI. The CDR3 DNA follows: TGTGCCAGCACAGGGACTAGCGACCGCACAGATACGCAGTATTTT. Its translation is CASTGTSDRTDTQYF.

The CDR3 spells CASSSGLGASYGYTF. As DNA, the CDR3 is TGTGCCAGCAGCTCTGGACTAGGGGCTAGCTATGGCTACACCTTC. The chain links TRBV9 to TRBJ1-2; TRBD1 might be the D (5 bases). This CDR3 is built from 15 residues. V lost 4 bases and J 4 bases, leaving 17 bases between the germline ends. Germline V gives CDR1 SGDLS, CDR2 YYNGEE.

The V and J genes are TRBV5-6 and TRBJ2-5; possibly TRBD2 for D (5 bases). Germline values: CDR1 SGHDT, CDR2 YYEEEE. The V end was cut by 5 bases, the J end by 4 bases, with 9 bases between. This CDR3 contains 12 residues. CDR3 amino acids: CASRGAGETQYF. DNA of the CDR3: TGTGCCAGCAGGGGCGCGGGAGAGACCCAGTACTTC. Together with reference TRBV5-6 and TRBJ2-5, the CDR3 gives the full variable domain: DAGVTQSPTHLIKTRGQQVTLRCSPKSGHDTVSWYQQALGQGPQFIFQYYEEEERQRGNFPDRFSGHQFPNYSSELNVNALLLGDSALYLCASRGAGETQYFGPGTRLLVL.

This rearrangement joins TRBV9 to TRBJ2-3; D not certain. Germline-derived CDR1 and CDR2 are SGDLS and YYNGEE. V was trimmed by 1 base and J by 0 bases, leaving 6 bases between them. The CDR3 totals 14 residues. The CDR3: CASSVQKSTDTQYF. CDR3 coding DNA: TGTGCCAGCAGCGTACAGAAAAGCACAGATACGCAGTATTTT.

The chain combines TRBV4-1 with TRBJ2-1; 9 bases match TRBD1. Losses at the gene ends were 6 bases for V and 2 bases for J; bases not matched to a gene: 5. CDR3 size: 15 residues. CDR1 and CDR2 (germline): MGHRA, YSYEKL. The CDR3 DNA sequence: TGCGCCAGCAGTGCCGGGACAGGGACCTACAATGAGCAGTTCTTC. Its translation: CASSAGTGTYNEQFF.

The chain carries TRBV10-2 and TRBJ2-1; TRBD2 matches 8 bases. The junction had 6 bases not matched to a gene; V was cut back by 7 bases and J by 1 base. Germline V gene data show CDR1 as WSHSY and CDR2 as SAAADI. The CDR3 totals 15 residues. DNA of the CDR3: TGCGCCAGCAACGGGGGGGCCGTGTCCTACAATGAGCAGTTCTTC. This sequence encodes CASNGGAVSYNEQFF.

DNA of the CDR3: TGTGCCAGCAGCGCCACAGTGGACACTGAAGCTTTCTTT. Protein: CASSATVDTEAFF. The chain has TRBV6-5 and TRBJ1-1, with D hard to call. Between the trimmed V and J ends, which lost 6 bases and 3 bases, there was a span of 11 bases. This CDR3 has 13 residues. Germline V CDR1 and CDR2: MNHEY, SVGAGI.

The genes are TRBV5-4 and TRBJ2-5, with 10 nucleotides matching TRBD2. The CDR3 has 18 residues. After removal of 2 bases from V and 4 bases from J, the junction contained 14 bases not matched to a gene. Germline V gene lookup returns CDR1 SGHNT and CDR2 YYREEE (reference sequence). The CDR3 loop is CASSLPSGGAAARETQYF. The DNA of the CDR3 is TGTGCCAGCAGCTTACCCAGCGGGGGGGCTGCTGCTCGAGAGACCCAGTACTTC.

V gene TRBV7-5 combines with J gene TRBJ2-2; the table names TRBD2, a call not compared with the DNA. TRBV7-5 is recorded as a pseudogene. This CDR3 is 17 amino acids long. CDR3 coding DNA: TGTGTCAGAAGCTTAGTAGATCGAGCGGGGAACACCGGGGAGCTGTTTTTT. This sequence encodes CVRSLVDRAGNTGELFF.

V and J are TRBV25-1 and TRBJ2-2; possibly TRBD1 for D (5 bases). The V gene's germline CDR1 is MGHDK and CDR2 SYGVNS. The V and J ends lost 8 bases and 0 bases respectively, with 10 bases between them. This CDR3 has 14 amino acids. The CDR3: CASSRGTNTGELFF. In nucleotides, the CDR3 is TGTGCCAGCTCTAGGGGAACGAACACCGGGGAGCTGTTTTTT.

This CDR3 reads CASSSGQGRTYEQYF. Written as DNA, the CDR3 is TGTGCCAGCAGCTCCGGACAGGGGCGGACCTACGAGCAGTACTTC. The chain links TRBV7-2 to TRBJ2-7; 9 bases agree with TRBD1. Germline lookup yields CDR1 SGHTA and CDR2 FQGNSA. CDR3 length: 15 residues. Losses at the gene ends were 4 bases for V and 2 bases for J; bases not matched to a gene: 6.

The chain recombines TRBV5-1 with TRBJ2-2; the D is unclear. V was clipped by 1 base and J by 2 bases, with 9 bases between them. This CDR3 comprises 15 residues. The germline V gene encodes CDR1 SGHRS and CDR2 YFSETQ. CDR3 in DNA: TGCGCCAGCAGCTTGCCGACACTTAACACCGGGGAGCTGTTTTTT. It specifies CASSLPTLNTGELFF.

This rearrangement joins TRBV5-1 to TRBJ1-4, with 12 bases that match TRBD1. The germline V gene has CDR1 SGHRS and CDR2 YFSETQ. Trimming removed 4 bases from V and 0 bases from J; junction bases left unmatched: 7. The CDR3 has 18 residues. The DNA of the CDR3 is TGCGCCAGCAGCGCCGGGACAGGGGGCTCTGCAACTAATGAAAAACTGTTTTTT. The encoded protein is CASSAGTGGSATNEKLFF.

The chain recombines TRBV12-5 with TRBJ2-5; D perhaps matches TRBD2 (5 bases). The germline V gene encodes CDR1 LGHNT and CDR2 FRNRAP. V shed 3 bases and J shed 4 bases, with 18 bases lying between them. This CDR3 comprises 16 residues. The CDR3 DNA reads TGTGCTAGTGGTTTTGACCTCCCGGGGAGACGAGAGACCCAGTACTTC. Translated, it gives CASGFDLPGRRETQYF.

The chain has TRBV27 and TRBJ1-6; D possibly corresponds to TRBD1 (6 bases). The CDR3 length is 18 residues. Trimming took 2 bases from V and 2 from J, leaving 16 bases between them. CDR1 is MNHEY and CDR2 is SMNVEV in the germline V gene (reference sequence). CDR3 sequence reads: CASSLKWGRGTYNSPLHF. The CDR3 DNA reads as TGTGCCAGCAGTTTAAAGTGGGGGCGCGGTACCTATAATTCACCCCTCCACTTT.

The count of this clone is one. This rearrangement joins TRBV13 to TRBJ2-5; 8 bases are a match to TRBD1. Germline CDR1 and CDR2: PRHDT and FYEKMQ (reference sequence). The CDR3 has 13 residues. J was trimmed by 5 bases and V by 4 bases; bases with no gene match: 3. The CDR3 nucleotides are TGTGCCAGCAGCTCAGGGGGCCGGGAGACCCAGTACTTC. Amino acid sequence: CASSSGGRETQYF.

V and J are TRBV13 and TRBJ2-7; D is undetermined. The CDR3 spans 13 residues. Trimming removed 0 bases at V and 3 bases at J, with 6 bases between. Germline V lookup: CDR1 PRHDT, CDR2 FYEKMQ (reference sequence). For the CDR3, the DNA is TGTGCCAGCAGCTTAGGTCACAGCTACGAGCAGTACTTC. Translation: CASSLGHSYEQYF. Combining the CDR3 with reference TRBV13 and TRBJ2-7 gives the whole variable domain AAGVIQSPRHLIKEKRETATLKCYPIPRHDTVYWYQQGPGQDPQFLISFYEKMQSDKGSIPDRFSAQQFSDYHSELNMSSLELGDSALYFCASSLGHSYEQYFGPGTRLTVT.

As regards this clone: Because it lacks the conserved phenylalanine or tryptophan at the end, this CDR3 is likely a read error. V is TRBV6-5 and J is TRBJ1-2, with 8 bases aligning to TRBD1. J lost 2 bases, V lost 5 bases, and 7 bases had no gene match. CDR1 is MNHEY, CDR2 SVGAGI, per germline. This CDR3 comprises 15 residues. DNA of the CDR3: TGTGCCAGCAGTAAGCCGGGACAGGCGAACTATGGCTACACCCTC. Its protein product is CASSKPGQANYGYTL.

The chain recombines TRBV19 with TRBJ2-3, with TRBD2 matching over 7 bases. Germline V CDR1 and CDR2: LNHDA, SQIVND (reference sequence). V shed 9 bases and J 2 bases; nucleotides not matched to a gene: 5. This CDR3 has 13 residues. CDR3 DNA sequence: TGTGCCAGCTTGAGCGGGAACACAGATACGCAGTATTTT. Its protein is CASLSGNTDTQYF.

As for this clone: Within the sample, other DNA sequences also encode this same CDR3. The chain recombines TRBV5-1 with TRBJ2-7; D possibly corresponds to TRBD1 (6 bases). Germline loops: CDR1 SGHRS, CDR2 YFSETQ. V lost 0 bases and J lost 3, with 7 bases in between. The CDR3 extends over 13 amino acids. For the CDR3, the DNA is TGCGCCAGCAGCTTGGACAGGGTCTACGAGCAGTACTTC. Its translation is CASSLDRVYEQYF.

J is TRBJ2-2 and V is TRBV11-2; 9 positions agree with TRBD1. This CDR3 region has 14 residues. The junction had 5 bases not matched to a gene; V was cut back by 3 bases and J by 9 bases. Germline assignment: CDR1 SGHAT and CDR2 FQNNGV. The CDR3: CASSLATGGRELFF. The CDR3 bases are TGTGCCAGCAGCTTGGCGACAGGGGGGCGGGAGCTGTTTTTT.